This T cell receptor beta chain came from a study of T cell responses to AZD1222 COVID-19 vaccine (dated by TCRdb to about 2021). Regarding the research as a whole: AZD1222 recipients with second doses at about 4 weeks or about 12 weeks were pooled, because spike-specific TCR depth and breadth did not differ between schedules. TCR sequencing covered more than 230 trial participants: 200 to 220 given two doses of AZD1222 and 26 given two doses of MenACWY control vaccine. Trial participants were enrolled by age into subgroups of 18-55, 56-69 and 70-plus years, and around 150, 29 and 61 TCR-sequenced participants, respectively, were included in these subgroups. General conclusions and limits of the study: In the small 56-69-year group, the increase in depth fell short of significance, most likely because of low power. Nearly half of unique spike-specific TCRs reportedly recognized epitopes outside regions mutated in the B.1.351 and B.1.1.7 variants. Vaccine-associated CD4 TCRs spanned the whole spike protein, with dominant responses in regions 160-218 and 743-854. Only five to seven AZD1222 recipients were SARS-CoV-2 seropositive at baseline, limiting conclusions about previously exposed vaccinees. Most participants were white British and females outnumbered males, and the authors suggested that clonal diversity may have been underestimated. A significant rise in spike-specific TCR breadth and depth was observed after two AZD1222 doses relative to day 0 and relative to MenACWY recipients. Because no day 14 peak-response samples were available, repertoires were characterized only after the peak T cell response.

The CDR3 regions of human TCRbeta chains were subjected to immunosequencing. Per the original workflow: Repertoire TCRs were matched against a reference library of SARS-CoV-2-specific TCRs generated with the MIRA antigen-specificity platform. Breadth was defined as the fraction of unique TCRs that were SARS-CoV-2-associated, and depth was defined as the fraction of total T cells that were SARS-CoV-2-associated. Using the MIRA data, each spike-specific TCR was assigned both to the spike region to which the TCR was reactive and to a CD4 or CD8 class. Log10-transformed breadth and depth values were compared by one-way ANOVA with Sidak's multiple comparisons tests. Not all clones reach the TCRdb copy of this immuneACCESS table, which keeps in-frame sequences only. Checked studies attribute under half of the gap to unresolved V genes and leave the rest unexplained. V, J and clone size derive from that table, while D and trimming were established from the DNA sequence. The sample has under 130,000 clones on record, around 87% of them singletons. The ten largest clones take up under 3% of the sample.

The sample's time point label, in plain terms: baseline before first vaccination. Samples from vaccinated people were obtained from the UK trials COV001 and COV002, which included a single-blind randomized controlled phase 2/3 trial of AZD1222 (ChAdOx1 nCoV-19) in healthy adults. For TCRbeta chain sequencing, PBMC samples from trial participants were taken at day 0 and at day 28 after the second dose. In the case of this clone: What this receptor recognizes is not known. No qualities accompany the bases; no much larger clone lies one base away.

The CDR3 goes from the cysteine to the phenylalanine over 21 residues. Kept here is only the CDR3 DNA, which spans 63 bases and is read in frame from base 1. This receptor was identified in an adult in good health. Specimen: peripheral blood, collected on day 0 of AZD1222 vaccination. The rearrangement combines TRBV1 with TRBJ1-6; the table's TRBD1 call for D was not verified on the DNA. TRBV1 is a known pseudogene. The DNA sequence is as follows: TGCACCAGCAGCCAAGACGGGACAGCCGCTACCTTAAGCTCCTATAATTCACCCCTCCACTTT. This sequence encodes CTSSQDGTAATLSSYNSPLHF.